Listed below are T cell receptor beta chains from one sample, sequenced in a study of shared clonotypes between healthy human individuals. Assay: immunoSEQ multiplex PCR; the TCRdb copy retains only in-frame clones and omits some. The sample contains some 480,000 clones, around three quarters of which appear only once. The sequencing input was PBMCs. The source is a woman aged 40 to 50 in good health. Some clones in this sample may be carry-over from other donors' samples. Each CDR3 is given with its conserved first and last residue. The D gene is left open where the match is weak. Size values are once, few and many counts, or a class for expanded clones, and some rows have none.

cdr3_aa: CASSLETQGEQYF
cdr3_nt: TGTGCCAGCAGCTTAGAGACTCAGGGCGAGCAGTACTTC
v_call: TRBV7-6
d_call: .
j_call: TRBJ2-7
clone_size: .

cdr3_aa: CASSLGAQIYGYTF
cdr3_nt: TGCGCCAGCAGCTTGGGGGCACAGATATATGGCTACACCTTC
v_call: TRBV5-1
d_call: .
j_call: TRBJ1-2
clone_size: .

cdr3_aa: CASKGPGVITF
cdr3_nt: TGTGCCAGCAAGGGTCCAGGGGTCATCACCTTC
v_call: TRBV25-1
d_call: .
j_call: TRBJ1-2
clone_size: few

cdr3_aa: CASSYSTGTVYTQYF
cdr3_nt: TGTGCCAGCAGTTACTCGACAGGGACAGTGTATACGCAGTATTTT
v_call: TRBV6-5
d_call: TRBD1
j_call: TRBJ2-3
clone_size: few

cdr3_aa: CSASLGYGYTF
cdr3_nt: TGCAGTGCTAGCCTTGGCTATGGCTACACCTTC
v_call: TRBV20-1
d_call: .
j_call: TRBJ1-2
clone_size: .

cdr3_aa: CASSTRGGTNYGYTF
cdr3_nt: TGTGCCAGTAGTACCCGTGGAGGGACGAACTATGGCTACACCTTC
v_call: TRBV19
d_call: .
j_call: TRBJ1-2
clone_size: .

cdr3_aa: CATTLQNSFLGEKLFF
cdr3_nt: TGTGCCACCACACTACAGAACAGCTTTCTGGGTGAAAAACTGTTTTTT
v_call: TRBV2
d_call: .
j_call: TRBJ1-4
clone_size: .

cdr3_aa: CASSPDRAPTYEQYF
cdr3_nt: TGTGCCAGCAGTCCCGACAGGGCCCCTACCTACGAGCAGTACTTC
v_call: TRBV7-9
d_call: TRBD1
j_call: TRBJ2-7
clone_size: .

cdr3_aa: CASRAAGTAYEQYF
cdr3_nt: TGTGCCAGCAGGGCGGCCGGGACAGCTTACGAGCAGTACTTC
v_call: TRBV6-6
d_call: TRBD1
j_call: TRBJ2-7
clone_size: .

cdr3_aa: CATSRVGGSDTQYF
cdr3_nt: TGTGCCACCAGCAGAGTCGGGGGTTCGGATACGCAGTATTTT
v_call: TRBV15
d_call: .
j_call: TRBJ2-3
clone_size: few

cdr3_aa: CASSADLNRGGDGYTF
cdr3_nt: TGTGCCAGCAGCGCAGACCTAAACAGGGGAGGGGATGGCTACACCTTC
v_call: TRBV7-2
d_call: TRBD1
j_call: TRBJ1-2
clone_size: few

cdr3_aa: CASSPGAVSSYEQYF
cdr3_nt: TGTGCCAGCTCACCCGGGGCAGTTAGCTCCTACGAGCAGTACTTC
v_call: TRBV18
d_call: .
j_call: TRBJ2-7
clone_size: .

cdr3_aa: CAWSLGLADNEQFF
cdr3_nt: TGTGCCTGGAGTTTGGGACTAGCGGACAATGAGCAGTTCTTC
v_call: TRBV30
d_call: TRBD2
j_call: TRBJ2-1
clone_size: .

cdr3_aa: CASRRDSGGGVYNEQFF
cdr3_nt: TGCGCCAGCAGACGGGACTCTGGGGGAGGGGTCTACAATGAGCAGTTCTTC
v_call: TRBV4-1
d_call: TRBD2
j_call: TRBJ2-1
clone_size: many

cdr3_aa: CASSLDRGNQPQHF
cdr3_nt: TGTGCCAGCTCTCTGGACAGGGGAAATCAGCCCCAGCATTTT
v_call: TRBV18
d_call: TRBD1
j_call: TRBJ1-5
clone_size: .

cdr3_aa: CASKQGPNTDTQYF
cdr3_nt: TGTGCCAGCAAACAGGGGCCGAACACAGATACGCAGTATTTT
v_call: TRBV27
d_call: TRBD1
j_call: TRBJ2-3
clone_size: .

cdr3_aa: CASSGPRDRAIDTQYF
cdr3_nt: TGTGCCAGCAGTGGACCCCGGGACAGGGCGATAGATACGCAGTATTTT
v_call: TRBV2
d_call: TRBD1
j_call: TRBJ2-3
clone_size: .

cdr3_aa: CASSPRAGRVTGELFF
cdr3_nt: TGTGCCAGCAGCCCTCGTGCTGGGCGGGTTACCGGGGAGCTGTTTTTT
v_call: TRBV4-2
d_call: .
j_call: TRBJ2-2
clone_size: .

cdr3_aa: CAWSVRGGTGKLFF
cdr3_nt: TGTGCCTGGAGTGTACGGGGGGGGACCGGAAAACTGTTTTTT
v_call: TRBV30
d_call: .
j_call: TRBJ1-4
clone_size: .

cdr3_aa: CASSPRAQETQYF
cdr3_nt: TGTGCCAGCTCACCCAGGGCCCAAGAGACCCAGTACTTC
v_call: TRBV18
d_call: .
j_call: TRBJ2-5
clone_size: .

cdr3_aa: CASSNRQGADTEAFF
cdr3_nt: TGCGCCAGCAGCAACAGACAGGGGGCAGACACTGAAGCTTTCTTT
v_call: TRBV5-1
d_call: TRBD1
j_call: TRBJ1-1
clone_size: .

cdr3_aa: CASSLDLSYEQYF
cdr3_nt: TGTGCCAGCAGCTTAGATCTCTCCTACGAGCAGTACTTC
v_call: TRBV7-8
d_call: .
j_call: TRBJ2-7
clone_size: once

cdr3_aa: CASSLVAYEQYF
cdr3_nt: TGTGCCAGCAGCTTAGTGGCCTACGAGCAGTACTTC
v_call: TRBV7-6
d_call: .
j_call: TRBJ2-7
clone_size: few

cdr3_aa: CASSQDAIYGYTF
cdr3_nt: TGTGCCAGCAGCCAAGATGCCATCTATGGCTACACCTTC
v_call: TRBV14
d_call: .
j_call: TRBJ1-2
clone_size: .

cdr3_aa: CASSSELVSGELFF
cdr3_nt: TGTGCCAGCAGTTCAGAACTAGTTTCCGGGGAGCTGTTTTTT
v_call: TRBV27
d_call: .
j_call: TRBJ2-2
clone_size: many

cdr3_aa: CASSQETSYNEQFF
cdr3_nt: TGCGCCAGCAGCCAAGAGACTAGTTACAATGAGCAGTTCTTC
v_call: TRBV4-1
d_call: .
j_call: TRBJ2-1
clone_size: .

cdr3_aa: CASSRRTSGNTDTQYF
cdr3_nt: TGTGCCAGCAGCCGCAGGACTAGCGGGAATACAGATACGCAGTATTTT
v_call: TRBV7-9
d_call: TRBD2
j_call: TRBJ2-3
clone_size: once

cdr3_aa: CASTGTGDGYTF
cdr3_nt: TGTGCCAGCACCGGGACAGGGGATGGCTACACCTTC
v_call: TRBV2
d_call: TRBD1
j_call: TRBJ1-2
clone_size: many

cdr3_aa: CASRTTDNYGYTF
cdr3_nt: TGTGCCAGCAGGACGACAGATAACTATGGCTACACCTTC
v_call: TRBV6-1
d_call: .
j_call: TRBJ1-2
clone_size: many

cdr3_aa: CASSALGGRTMNTEAFF
cdr3_nt: TGTGCCAGCAGCGCGCTGGGGGGGCGAACAATGAACACTGAAGCTTTCTTT
v_call: TRBV7-9
d_call: .
j_call: TRBJ1-1
clone_size: few

cdr3_aa: CSVGTPYNEQFF
cdr3_nt: TGCAGCGTTGGGACTCCCTACAATGAGCAGTTCTTC
v_call: TRBV29-1
d_call: .
j_call: TRBJ2-1
clone_size: .

cdr3_aa: CASEPQRHNQPQHF
cdr3_nt: TGCGCCAGCGAACCGCAGAGACACAATCAGCCCCAGCATTTT
v_call: TRBV10-1
d_call: .
j_call: TRBJ1-5
clone_size: .

cdr3_aa: CASSSRAGDSVQYF
cdr3_nt: TGTGCCAGCAGCTCAAGGGCCGGTGACTCGGTTCAGTACTTC
v_call: TRBV11-2
d_call: .
j_call: TRBJ2-4
clone_size: .

cdr3_aa: CASDRENTEAFF
cdr3_nt: TGTGCCAGCGACAGGGAAAACACTGAAGCTTTCTTT
v_call: TRBV2
d_call: TRBD1
j_call: TRBJ1-1
clone_size: .

cdr3_aa: CASILRLPGYF
cdr3_nt: TGTGCCAGCATCCTTAGACTACCTGGGTACTTC
v_call: TRBV7-9
d_call: .
j_call: TRBJ2-5
clone_size: .

cdr3_aa: CASSLRAGQQYGYTF
cdr3_nt: TGCGCCAGCAGCCTACGCGCGGGACAGCAATATGGCTACACCTTC
v_call: TRBV4-3
d_call: TRBD1
j_call: TRBJ1-2
clone_size: once

cdr3_aa: CASSPLVGTNTGELFF
cdr3_nt: TGTGCCAGCAGCCCTCTCGTCGGGACCAACACCGGGGAGCTGTTTTTT
v_call: TRBV5-8
d_call: .
j_call: TRBJ2-2
clone_size: .

cdr3_aa: CASSLDPLGGSSYEQYF
cdr3_nt: TGCGCCAGCAGCTTGGACCCTCTGGGCGGGAGCTCCTACGAGCAGTACTTC
v_call: TRBV5-1
d_call: TRBD2
j_call: TRBJ2-7
clone_size: .

cdr3_aa: CASRDPGQGQETQYF
cdr3_nt: TGTGCCAGCAGAGATCCGGGACAGGGACAAGAGACCCAGTACTTC
v_call: TRBV7-8
d_call: TRBD1
j_call: TRBJ2-5
clone_size: .

cdr3_aa: CASSPLAGGSTDTQYF
cdr3_nt: TGTGCCAGCAGCCCACTAGCGGGGGGATCCACAGATACGCAGTATTTT
v_call: TRBV7-3
d_call: TRBD2
j_call: TRBJ2-3
clone_size: .

cdr3_aa: CASSLVGLAGGQDTQYF
cdr3_nt: TGCGCCAGCAGCTTGGTGGGACTAGCGGGAGGACAAGATACGCAGTATTTT
v_call: TRBV5-1
d_call: TRBD2
j_call: TRBJ2-3
clone_size: .

cdr3_aa: CASSFLITGAEQFF
cdr3_nt: TGTGCCAGCAGCTTCTTAATAACGGGAGCTGAGCAGTTCTTC
v_call: TRBV7-9
d_call: .
j_call: TRBJ2-1
clone_size: .

cdr3_aa: CASSVGLAPSTDTQYF
cdr3_nt: TGTGCCAGCAGCGTAGGACTAGCGCCTAGCACAGATACGCAGTATTTT
v_call: TRBV9
d_call: TRBD2
j_call: TRBJ2-3
clone_size: .

cdr3_aa: CASTPTRAGVRETQYF
cdr3_nt: TGTGCCAGTACCCCTACACGTGCAGGGGTTCGTGAGACCCAGTACTTC
v_call: TRBV19
d_call: .
j_call: TRBJ2-5
clone_size: .